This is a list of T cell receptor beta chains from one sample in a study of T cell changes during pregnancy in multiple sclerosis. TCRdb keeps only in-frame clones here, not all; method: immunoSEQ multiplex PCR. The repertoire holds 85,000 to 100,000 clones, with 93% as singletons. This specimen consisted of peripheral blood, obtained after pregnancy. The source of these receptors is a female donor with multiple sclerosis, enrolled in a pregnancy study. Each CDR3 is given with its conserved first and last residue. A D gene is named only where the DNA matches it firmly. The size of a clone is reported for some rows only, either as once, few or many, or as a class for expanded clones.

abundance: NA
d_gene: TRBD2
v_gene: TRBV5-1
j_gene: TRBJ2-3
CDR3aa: CASREGLAGTDTQYF
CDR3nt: TGCGCCAGCAGGGAAGGCCTAGCGGGTACAGATACGCAGTATTTT

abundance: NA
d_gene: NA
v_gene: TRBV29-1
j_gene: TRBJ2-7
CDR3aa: CSVEGGYSYEQYF
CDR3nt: TGCAGCGTTGAAGGGGGCTACTCCTACGAGCAGTACTTC

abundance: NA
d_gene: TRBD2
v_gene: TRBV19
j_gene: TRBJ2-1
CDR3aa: CASSNGAGLSSSYNEQFF
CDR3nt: TGTGCCAGTAGTAACGGAGCGGGACTGTCCAGCTCCTACAATGAGCAGTTCTTC

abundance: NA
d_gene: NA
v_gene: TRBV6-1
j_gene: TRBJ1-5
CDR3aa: CASSGPLPFNQPQHF
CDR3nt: TGTGCCAGCAGTGGTCCTCTCCCGTTTAATCAGCCCCAGCATTTT

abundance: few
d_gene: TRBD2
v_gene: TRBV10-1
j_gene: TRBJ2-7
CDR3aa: CASSGQGGRYEQYF
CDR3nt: TGCGCCAGCAGCGGACAAGGCGGGAGGTACGAGCAGTACTTC

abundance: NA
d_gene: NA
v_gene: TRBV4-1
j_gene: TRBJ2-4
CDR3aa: CASSQLEGDIQYF
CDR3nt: TGCGCCAGCAGCCAACTAGAAGGGGACATTCAGTACTTC

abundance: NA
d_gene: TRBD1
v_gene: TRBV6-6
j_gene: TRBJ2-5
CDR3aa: CASSYRGRQETQYF
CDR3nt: TGTGCCAGCAGTTATAGGGGGCGGCAAGAGACCCAGTACTTC

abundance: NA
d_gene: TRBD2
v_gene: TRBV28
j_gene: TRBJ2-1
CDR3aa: CASSISGRARNEQFF
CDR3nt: TGTGCCAGCAGTATTAGCGGGAGGGCCAGAAATGAGCAGTTCTTC

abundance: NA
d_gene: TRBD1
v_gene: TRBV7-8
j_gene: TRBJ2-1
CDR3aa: CASSKRQGALGNNEQFF
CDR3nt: TGTGCCAGCAGCAAGCGACAGGGGGCCCTGGGAAACAATGAGCAGTTCTTC

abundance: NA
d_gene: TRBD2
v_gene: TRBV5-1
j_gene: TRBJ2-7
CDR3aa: CASSLGSSGPDEQYF
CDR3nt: TGCGCCAGCAGCTTGGGTTCTAGCGGGCCGGACGAGCAGTACTTC

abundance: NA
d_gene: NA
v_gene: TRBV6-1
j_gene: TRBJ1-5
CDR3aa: CASSDNWRGGQPQHF
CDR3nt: TGTGCCAGCAGTGATAATTGGCGGGGAGGTCAGCCCCAGCATTTT

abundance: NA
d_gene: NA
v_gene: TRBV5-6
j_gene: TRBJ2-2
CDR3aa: CASSLLSSYNTGELFF
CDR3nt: TGTGCCAGCAGCTTGCTCTCTAGCTATAACACCGGGGAGCTGTTTTTT

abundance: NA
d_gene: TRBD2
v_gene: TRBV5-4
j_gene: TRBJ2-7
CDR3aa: CASSLAGGPIEQYF
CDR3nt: TGTGCCAGCAGCTTGGCGGGAGGGCCCATCGAGCAGTACTTC

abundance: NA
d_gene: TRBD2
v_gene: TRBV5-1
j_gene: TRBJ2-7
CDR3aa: CASSWGTSGYEQYF
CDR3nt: TGCGCCAGCAGCTGGGGGACTAGCGGATACGAGCAGTACTTC

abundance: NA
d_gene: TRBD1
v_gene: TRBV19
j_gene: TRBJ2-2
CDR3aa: CASSLQTGTGELFF
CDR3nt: TGTGCCAGTAGTCTCCAGACAGGGACCGGGGAGCTGTTTTTT

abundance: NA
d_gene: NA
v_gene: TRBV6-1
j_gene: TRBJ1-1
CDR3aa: CASSPVAGPNTEAFF
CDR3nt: TGTGCCAGCAGTCCCGTTGCAGGGCCGAACACTGAAGCTTTCTTT

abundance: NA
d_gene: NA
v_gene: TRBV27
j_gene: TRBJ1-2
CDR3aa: CASSLLGGPGYGYTF
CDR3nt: TGTGCCAGCAGTTTATTGGGGGGGCCCGGGTATGGCTACACCTTC

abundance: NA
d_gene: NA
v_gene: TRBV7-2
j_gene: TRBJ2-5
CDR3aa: CASSLAGRETQYF
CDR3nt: TGTGCCAGCAGCTTGGCAGGGCGAGAGACCCAGTACTTC

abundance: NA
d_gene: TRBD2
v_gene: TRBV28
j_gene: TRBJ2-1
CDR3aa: CASSLIAGYNEQFF
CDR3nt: TGTGCCAGCAGTTTGATAGCGGGGTACAATGAGCAGTTCTTC

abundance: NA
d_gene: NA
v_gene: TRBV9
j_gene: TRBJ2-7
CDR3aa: CASSDPRDSGGYEQYF
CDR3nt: TGTGCCAGCAGCGACCCTCGGGACTCCGGCGGCTACGAGCAGTACTTC

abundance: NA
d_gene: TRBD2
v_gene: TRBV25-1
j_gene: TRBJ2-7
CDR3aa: CASSDDGLAPHEQYF
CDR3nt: TGTGCCAGCAGTGATGACGGACTAGCTCCCCACGAGCAGTACTTC

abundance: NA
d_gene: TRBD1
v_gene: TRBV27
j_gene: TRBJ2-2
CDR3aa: CASSLSQGGTNTGELFF
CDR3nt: TGTGCCAGCAGTTTATCACAGGGGGGCACGAACACCGGGGAGCTGTTTTTT

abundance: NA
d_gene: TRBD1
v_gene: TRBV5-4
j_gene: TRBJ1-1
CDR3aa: CASSMQGAGTEAFF
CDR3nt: TGTGCCAGCAGCATGCAGGGGGCTGGCACTGAAGCTTTCTTT

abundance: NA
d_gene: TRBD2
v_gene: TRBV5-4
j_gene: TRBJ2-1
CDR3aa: CASRPTSGPSLDEQFF
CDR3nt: TGTGCCAGCAGGCCGACTAGCGGCCCTTCCCTCGATGAGCAGTTCTTC

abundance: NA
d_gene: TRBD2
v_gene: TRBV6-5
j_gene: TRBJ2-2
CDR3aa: CASRPPGLNTGELFF
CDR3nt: TGTGCCAGCAGACCTCCGGGACTAAACACCGGGGAGCTGTTTTTT

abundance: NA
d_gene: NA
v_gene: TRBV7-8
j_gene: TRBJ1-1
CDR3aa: CASSLANSAEAFF
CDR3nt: TGTGCCAGCAGCTTAGCGAATAGCGCTGAAGCTTTCTTT

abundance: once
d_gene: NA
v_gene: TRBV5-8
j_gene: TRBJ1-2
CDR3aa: CASSLGGPNYGYTF
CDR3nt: TGTGCCAGCAGCTTAGGGGGACCTAACTATGGCTACACCTTC

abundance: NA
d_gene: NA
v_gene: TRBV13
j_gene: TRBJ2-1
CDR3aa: CASSLGRANNEQFF
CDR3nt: TGTGCCAGCAGCTTAGGGAGGGCCAACAATGAGCAGTTCTTC

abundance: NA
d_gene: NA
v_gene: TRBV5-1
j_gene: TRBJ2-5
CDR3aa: CASSLGGVAETQYF
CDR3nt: TGCGCCAGCAGCTTGGGCGGAGTGGCAGAGACCCAGTACTTC

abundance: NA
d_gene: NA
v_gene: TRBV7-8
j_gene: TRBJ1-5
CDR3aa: CASSLVEGMEQPQHF
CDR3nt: TGTGCCAGCAGCTTAGTGGAGGGGATGGAACAGCCCCAGCATTTT

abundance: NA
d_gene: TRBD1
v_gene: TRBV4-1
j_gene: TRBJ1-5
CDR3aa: CASSQVETGVQPQHF
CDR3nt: TGCGCCAGCAGCCAAGTTGAGACAGGGGTTCAGCCCCAGCATTTT

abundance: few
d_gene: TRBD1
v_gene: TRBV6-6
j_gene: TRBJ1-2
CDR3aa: CASSPGTGGGYGYTF
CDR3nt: TGTGCCAGCAGTCCAGGGACAGGGGGCGGCTATGGCTACACCTTC

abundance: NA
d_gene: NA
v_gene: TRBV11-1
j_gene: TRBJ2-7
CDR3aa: CASSPEGGDYEQYF
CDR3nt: TGTGCCAGCAGCCCAGAGGGGGGGGACTACGAGCAGTACTTC

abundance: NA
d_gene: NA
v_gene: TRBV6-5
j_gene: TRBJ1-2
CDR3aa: CASSVGQSFYGYTF
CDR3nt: TGTGCCAGCAGTGTAGGACAGAGTTTCTATGGCTACACCTTC

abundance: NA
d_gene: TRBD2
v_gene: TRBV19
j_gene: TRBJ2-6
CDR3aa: CASSIPRGGFGANVLTF
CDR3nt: TGTGCCAGTAGTATTCCTCGCGGGGGGTTCGGGGCCAACGTCCTGACTTTC

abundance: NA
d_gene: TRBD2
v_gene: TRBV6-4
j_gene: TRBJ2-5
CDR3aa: CASSDSGASGPQETQYF
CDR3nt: TGTGCCAGCAGTGACTCTGGCGCTAGCGGGCCGCAAGAGACCCAGTACTTC

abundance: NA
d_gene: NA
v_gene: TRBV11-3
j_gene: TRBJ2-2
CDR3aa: CASSSRGIGELFF
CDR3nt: TGTGCCAGCAGCTCCCGAGGGATCGGGGAGCTGTTTTTT

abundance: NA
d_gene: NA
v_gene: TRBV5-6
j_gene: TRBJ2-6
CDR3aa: CASSLVTGGVGGANVLTF
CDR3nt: TGTGCCAGCAGCTTGGTTACAGGGGGGGTCGGTGGGGCCAACGTCCTGACTTTC

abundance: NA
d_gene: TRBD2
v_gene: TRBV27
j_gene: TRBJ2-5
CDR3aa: CASGLGLAKETQYF
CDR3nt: TGTGCCAGCGGCCTGGGACTAGCTAAAGAGACCCAGTACTTC

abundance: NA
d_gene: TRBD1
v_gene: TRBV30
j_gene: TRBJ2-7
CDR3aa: CAWSLTGGYEQYF
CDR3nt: TGTGCCTGGAGTTTGACAGGGGGCTACGAGCAGTACTTC

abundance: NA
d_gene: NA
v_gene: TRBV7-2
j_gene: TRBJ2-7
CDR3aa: CASSLEYEIYYEQYF
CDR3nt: TGTGCCAGCAGCTTAGAGTATGAGATTTACTACGAGCAGTACTTC

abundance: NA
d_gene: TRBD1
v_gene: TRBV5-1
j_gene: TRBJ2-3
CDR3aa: CASSEGQGWGDSTDTQYF
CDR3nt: TGCGCCAGCAGCGAGGGACAGGGTTGGGGGGACAGCACAGATACGCAGTATTTT

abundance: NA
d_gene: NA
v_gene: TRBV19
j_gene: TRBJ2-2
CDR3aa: CASSMFGANTGELFF
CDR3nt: TGTGCCAGTAGTATGTTTGGGGCTAACACCGGGGAGCTGTTTTTT

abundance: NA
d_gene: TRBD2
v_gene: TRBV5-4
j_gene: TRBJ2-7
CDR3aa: CASSSGTSSSYEQYF
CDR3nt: TGTGCCAGCAGCTCCGGGACTAGCTCCTCCTACGAGCAGTACTTC

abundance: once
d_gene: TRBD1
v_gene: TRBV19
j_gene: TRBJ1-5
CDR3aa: CASTTIGGGYQPQHF
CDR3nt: TGTGCCAGTACTACTATAGGGGGCGGATATCAGCCCCAGCATTTT

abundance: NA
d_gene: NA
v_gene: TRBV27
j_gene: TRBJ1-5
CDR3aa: CASSLGGVQPQHF
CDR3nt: TGTGCCAGCAGTTTGGGGGGGGTTCAGCCCCAGCATTTT

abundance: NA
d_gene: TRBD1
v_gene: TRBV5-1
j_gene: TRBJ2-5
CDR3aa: CASSTRTGKFDGTQYF
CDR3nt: TGCGCCAGCAGCACTAGGACAGGGAAATTCGATGGGACCCAGTACTTC

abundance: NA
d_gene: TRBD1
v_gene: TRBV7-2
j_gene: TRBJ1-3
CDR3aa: CASSPRTGLSSGNTIYF
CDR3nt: TGTGCCAGCAGCCCCCGGACAGGACTTAGCTCTGGAAACACCATATATTTT

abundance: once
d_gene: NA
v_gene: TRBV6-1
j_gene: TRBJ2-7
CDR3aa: CASSDSSGSSEQYF
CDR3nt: TGTGCCAGCAGCGACTCCTCCGGGTCGTCGGAGCAGTACTTC

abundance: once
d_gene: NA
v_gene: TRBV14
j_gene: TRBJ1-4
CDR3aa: CASSRENFGGEKLFF
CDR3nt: TGTGCCAGCAGCCGGGAGAACTTTGGTGGTGAAAAACTGTTTTTT

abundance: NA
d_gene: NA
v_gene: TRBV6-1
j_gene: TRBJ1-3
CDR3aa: CASSEGLLNTIYF
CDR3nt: TGTGCCAGCAGTGAAGGTCTTCTGAACACCATATATTTT

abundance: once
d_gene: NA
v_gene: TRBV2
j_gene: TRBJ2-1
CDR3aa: CASIHLATTNEQFF
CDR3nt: TGTGCCAGCATTCATCTCGCTACTACAAATGAGCAGTTCTTC

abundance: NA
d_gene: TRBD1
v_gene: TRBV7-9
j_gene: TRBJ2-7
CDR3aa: CASSPTGAYEQYF
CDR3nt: TGTGCCAGCAGCCCCACAGGGGCCTACGAGCAGTACTTC

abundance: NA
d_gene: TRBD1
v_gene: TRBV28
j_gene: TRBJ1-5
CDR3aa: CASSSTTGGGNQPQHF
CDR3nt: TGTGCCAGCAGTTCTACGACAGGGGGGGGCAATCAGCCCCAGCATTTT

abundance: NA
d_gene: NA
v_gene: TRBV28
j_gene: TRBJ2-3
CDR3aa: CASSPLRQASTDTQYF
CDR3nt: TGTGCCAGCAGCCCCCTCAGACAGGCTAGCACAGATACGCAGTATTTT

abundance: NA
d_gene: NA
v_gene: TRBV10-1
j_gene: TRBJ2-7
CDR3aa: CASSDFVEQGYEQYF
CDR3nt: TGCGCCAGCAGTGATTTTGTCGAACAGGGCTACGAGCAGTACTTC

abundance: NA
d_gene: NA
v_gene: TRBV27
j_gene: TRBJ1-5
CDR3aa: CASSLLSFYREEPQHF
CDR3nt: TGTGCCAGCAGTTTATTGAGTTTCTACAGGGAAGAGCCCCAGCATTTT

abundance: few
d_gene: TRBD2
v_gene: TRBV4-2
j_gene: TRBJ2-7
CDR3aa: CASSQDREVTYEQYF
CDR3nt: TGTGCCAGCAGCCAAGATCGGGAGGTAACCTACGAGCAGTACTTC

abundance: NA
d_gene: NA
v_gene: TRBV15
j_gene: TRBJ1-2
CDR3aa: CATSRDRGVPGYTF
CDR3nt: TGTGCCACCAGCAGAGATAGGGGCGTTCCTGGCTACACCTTC

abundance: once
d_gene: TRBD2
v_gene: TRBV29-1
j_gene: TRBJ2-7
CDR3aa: CSATAPYSGRAGYEQYF
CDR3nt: TGCAGCGCCACCGCACCATATAGCGGGAGGGCCGGGTACGAGCAGTACTTC